The rows below give T cell receptor beta chains drawn from one sample of a study of CD8 T cells in Susac syndrome. TCRdb reprocessed the immunoSEQ multiplex PCR reads with MiXCR, giving one entry per CDR3 protein. The sample has roughly 250,000 distinct CDR3 sequences; 90% to 96% are singletons. The sequenced sample was CD4+ T cells from PBMCs. All receptors come from a human donor with Susac syndrome. Both conserved end residues are part of each CDR3. Each record gives: CDR3 protein, J gene, V gene.

CDR3 protein: CASSTTSGTGNYGYTF; J gene: TRBJ1-2; V gene: TRBV28
CDR3 protein: CASSVAPTSTYEQFF; J gene: TRBJ2-1; V gene: TRBV9
CDR3 protein: CASSLRLSGSSSEQYF; J gene: TRBJ2-7; V gene: TRBV11-3
CDR3 protein: CAISESGTNNEQFF; J gene: TRBJ2-1; V gene: TRBV10-3
CDR3 protein: CSARVARDRSPNEKLFF; J gene: TRBJ1-4; V gene: TRBV20-1
CDR3 protein: CATSKSRLASYNEQFF; J gene: TRBJ2-1; V gene: TRBV15
CDR3 protein: CAWSVIRGRGNQETQYF; J gene: TRBJ2-5; V gene: TRBV30
CDR3 protein: CAWSVSPSGNHQFF; J gene: TRBJ2-1; V gene: TRBV30
CDR3 protein: CSARDPGGGTGELFF; J gene: TRBJ2-2; V gene: TRBV20-1
CDR3 protein: CSASAPSGTYNEQFF; J gene: TRBJ2-1; V gene: TRBV20-1
CDR3 protein: CAWSVMGYGYTF; J gene: TRBJ1-2; V gene: TRBV30
CDR3 protein: CASSLANRVIYEQYF; J gene: TRBJ2-7; V gene: TRBV28
CDR3 protein: CASTRTDRVYEQYF; J gene: TRBJ2-7; V gene: TRBV12-3/TRBV12-4
CDR3 protein: CASSLTGAIIYGYTF; J gene: TRBJ1-2; V gene: TRBV5-1
CDR3 protein: CASSRRDFTDTQYF; J gene: TRBJ2-3; V gene: TRBV28
CDR3 protein: CATSDVPGVGGANVLTF; J gene: TRBJ2-6; V gene: TRBV24-1
CDR3 protein: CASSPSSGNTIYF; J gene: TRBJ1-3; V gene: TRBV7-7
CDR3 protein: CATSREGGRDAFF; J gene: TRBJ1-1; V gene: TRBV15
CDR3 protein: CASSPFETGGDNEQFF; J gene: TRBJ2-1; V gene: TRBV18
CDR3 protein: CACPGGDRGFMNTEAFF; J gene: TRBJ1-1; V gene: TRBV30
CDR3 protein: CASSPTTSTDTQYF; J gene: TRBJ2-3; V gene: TRBV3-1
CDR3 protein: CASSLAPVGQGINIQYF; J gene: TRBJ2-4; V gene: TRBV5-1
CDR3 protein: CASGPGQGAYEQYF; J gene: TRBJ2-7; V gene: TRBV12-5
CDR3 protein: CASRSGASDGYTF; J gene: TRBJ1-2; V gene: TRBV28
CDR3 protein: CSVDRGLNEKLFF; J gene: TRBJ1-4; V gene: TRBV29-1
CDR3 protein: CASSYTSGGHFF; J gene: TRBJ2-1; V gene: TRBV2
CDR3 protein: CASSPPSSRTGELFF; J gene: TRBJ2-2; V gene: TRBV3-1
CDR3 protein: CSASPARGDTQYF; J gene: TRBJ2-3; V gene: TRBV20-1
CDR3 protein: CAWSAALLAGVTEQYF; J gene: TRBJ2-7; V gene: TRBV30
CDR3 protein: CSAETGNYGYTF; J gene: TRBJ1-2; V gene: TRBV20-1
CDR3 protein: CASSPRDSNYEQYF; J gene: TRBJ2-7; V gene: TRBV9
CDR3 protein: CASSGRTGGWGYTF; J gene: TRBJ1-2; V gene: TRBV11-2
CDR3 protein: CASAMGGRTGDHGELFF; J gene: TRBJ2-2; V gene: TRBV27
CDR3 protein: CSVEQGNQPQHF; J gene: TRBJ1-5; V gene: TRBV29-1
CDR3 protein: CASSVSGTGSYEQYF; J gene: TRBJ2-7; V gene: TRBV9
CDR3 protein: CAWDTQGLSGANVLTF; J gene: TRBJ2-6; V gene: TRBV30
CDR3 protein: CASSVGPVQETQYF; J gene: TRBJ2-5; V gene: TRBV9
CDR3 protein: CAWSVQWGYTF; J gene: TRBJ1-2; V gene: TRBV30
CDR3 protein: CATSRGRVGLAGGDNEQFF; J gene: TRBJ2-1; V gene: TRBV15
CDR3 protein: CASSLADPFRETQYF; J gene: TRBJ2-5; V gene: TRBV5-1
CDR3 protein: CAISDGWEQFF; J gene: TRBJ2-1; V gene: TRBV10-3
CDR3 protein: CSGHEETQYF; J gene: TRBJ2-5; V gene: TRBV29-1
CDR3 protein: CSVNMNTEAFF; J gene: TRBJ1-1; V gene: TRBV29-1
CDR3 protein: CSASDPGQSGAYEQYF; J gene: TRBJ2-7; V gene: TRBV20-1
CDR3 protein: CARTGSAETQYF; J gene: TRBJ2-5; V gene: TRBV30
CDR3 protein: CSAYIAASSYNEQFF; J gene: TRBJ2-1; V gene: TRBV20-1
CDR3 protein: CSVKWEGYGELFF; J gene: TRBJ2-2; V gene: TRBV29-1
CDR3 protein: CASSDRVAYGYTF; J gene: TRBJ1-2; V gene: TRBV5-1
CDR3 protein: CSSRNSNTEAFF; J gene: TRBJ1-1; V gene: TRBV29-1
CDR3 protein: CASSPSTGGGTEAFF; J gene: TRBJ1-1; V gene: TRBV4-1
CDR3 protein: CATSRDINYGYTF; J gene: TRBJ1-2; V gene: TRBV15
CDR3 protein: CATSRDPGGRRGELFF; J gene: TRBJ2-2; V gene: TRBV15